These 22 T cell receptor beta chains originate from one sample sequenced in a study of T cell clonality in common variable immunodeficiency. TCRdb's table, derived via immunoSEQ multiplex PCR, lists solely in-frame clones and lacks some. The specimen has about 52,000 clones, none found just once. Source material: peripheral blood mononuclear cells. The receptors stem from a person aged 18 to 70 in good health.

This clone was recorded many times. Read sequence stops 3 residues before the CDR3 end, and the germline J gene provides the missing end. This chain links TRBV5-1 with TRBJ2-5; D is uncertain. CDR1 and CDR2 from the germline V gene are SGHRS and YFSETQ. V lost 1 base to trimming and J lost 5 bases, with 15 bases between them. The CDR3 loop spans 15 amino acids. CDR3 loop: CASSLSGLFSETQYF. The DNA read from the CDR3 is TGCGCCAGCAGCTTGAGTGGTCTGTTTAGTGAGACC.

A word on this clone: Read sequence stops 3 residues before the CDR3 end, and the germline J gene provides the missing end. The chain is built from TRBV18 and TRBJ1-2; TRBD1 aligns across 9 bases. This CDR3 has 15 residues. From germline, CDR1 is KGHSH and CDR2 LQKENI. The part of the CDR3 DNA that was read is TGTGCCAGCTCACCCTCGACAGGGGGGACCTACGAC. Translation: CASSPSTGGTYD. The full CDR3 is CASSPSTGGTYDYTF.

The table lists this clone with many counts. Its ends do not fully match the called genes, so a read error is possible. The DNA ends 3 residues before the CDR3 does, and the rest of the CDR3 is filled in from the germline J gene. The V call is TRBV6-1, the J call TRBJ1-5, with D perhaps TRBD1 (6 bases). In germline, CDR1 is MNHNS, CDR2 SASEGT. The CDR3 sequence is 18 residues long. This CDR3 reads CASREGTYMRHSNQPQHF. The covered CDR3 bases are TGTGCCAGCAGGGAAGGGACATATATGAGACATAGCAATCAGCCC.

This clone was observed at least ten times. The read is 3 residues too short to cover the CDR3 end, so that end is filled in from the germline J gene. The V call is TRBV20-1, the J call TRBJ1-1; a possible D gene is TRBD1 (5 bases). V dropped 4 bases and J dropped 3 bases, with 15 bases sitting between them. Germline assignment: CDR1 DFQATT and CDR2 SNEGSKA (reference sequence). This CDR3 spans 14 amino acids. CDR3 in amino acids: CSANQGLGDTEAFF. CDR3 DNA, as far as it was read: TGCAGTGCTAACCAGGGACTGGGGGACACTGAA.

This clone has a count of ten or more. Here the CDR3 reads CSVQGYNQPQHF. The DNA read from the CDR3 is TGCAGCGTCCAGGGATACAATCAGCCC. The chain has TRBV29-1 and TRBJ1-5, with D possibly matching TRBD1 (5 bases). The read ends 3 residues before the CDR3 terminus; that terminus is restored from the germline J gene. Between the trimmed V and J ends, which lost 6 bases and 3 bases, there was a span of 9 bases. Germline V gives CDR1 SQVTM, CDR2 ANQGSEA. CDR3 length: 12 amino acids.

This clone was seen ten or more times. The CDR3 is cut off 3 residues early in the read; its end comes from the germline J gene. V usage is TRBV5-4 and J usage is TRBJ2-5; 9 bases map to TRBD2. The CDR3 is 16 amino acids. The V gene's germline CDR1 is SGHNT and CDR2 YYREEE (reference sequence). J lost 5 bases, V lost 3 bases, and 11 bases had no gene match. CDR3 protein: CASSSGLAAQGETQYF. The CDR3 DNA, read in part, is TGTGCCAGCAGCTCGGGACTAGCAGCCCAGGGGGAGACC.

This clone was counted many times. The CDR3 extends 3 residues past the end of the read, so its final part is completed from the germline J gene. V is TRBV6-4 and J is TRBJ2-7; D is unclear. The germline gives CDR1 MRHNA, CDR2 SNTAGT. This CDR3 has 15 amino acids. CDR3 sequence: CASQTVGPYTYEQYF. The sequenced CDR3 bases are TGTGCTTCACAGACGGTTGGCCCCTATACCTACGAG.

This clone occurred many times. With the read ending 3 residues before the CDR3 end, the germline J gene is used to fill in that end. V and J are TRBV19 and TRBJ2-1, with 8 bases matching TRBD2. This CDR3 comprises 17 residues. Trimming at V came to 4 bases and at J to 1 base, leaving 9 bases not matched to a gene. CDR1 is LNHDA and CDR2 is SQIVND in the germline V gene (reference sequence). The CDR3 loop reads CASSSQGLVESYNEQFF. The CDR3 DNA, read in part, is TGTGCCAGTAGTAGCCAGGGACTAGTCGAGTCCTACAATGAG.

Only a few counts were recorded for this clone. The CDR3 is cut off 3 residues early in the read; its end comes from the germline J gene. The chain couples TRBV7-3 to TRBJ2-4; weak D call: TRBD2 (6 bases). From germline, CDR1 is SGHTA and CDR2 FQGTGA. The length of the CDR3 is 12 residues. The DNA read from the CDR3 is TGTGCCAGCAGCTTCGGCGGGGAGACT. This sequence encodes CASSFGGET. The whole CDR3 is CASSFGGETQYF.

The sequenced part of the CDR3 DNA is TGTGCCAGCAGCTTCGGTTGGGGCCCTGAA. This gives the protein CASSFGWGPE. The full CDR3 sequence reads CASSFGWGPEAFF. The rearrangement links TRBV7-2 to TRBJ1-1; maybe TRBD1 (5 bases). The read ends 3 residues shy of where the CDR3 ends; the end is completed using the germline J gene. Trimming left V 3 bases short and J 6 bases short, with 11 bases between. The germline gives CDR1 SGHTA, CDR2 FQGNSA. This CDR3 comprises 13 residues.

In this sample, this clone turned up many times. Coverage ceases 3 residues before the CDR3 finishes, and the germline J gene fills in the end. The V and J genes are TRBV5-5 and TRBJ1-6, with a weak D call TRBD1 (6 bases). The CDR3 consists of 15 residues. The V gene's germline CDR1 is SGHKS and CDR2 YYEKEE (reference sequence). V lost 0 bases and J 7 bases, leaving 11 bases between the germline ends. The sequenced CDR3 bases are TGTGCCAGCAGCTTGGGGGGGCAATCCAATTCACCC. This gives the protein CASSLGGQSNSP. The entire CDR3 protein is CASSLGGQSNSPLHF.

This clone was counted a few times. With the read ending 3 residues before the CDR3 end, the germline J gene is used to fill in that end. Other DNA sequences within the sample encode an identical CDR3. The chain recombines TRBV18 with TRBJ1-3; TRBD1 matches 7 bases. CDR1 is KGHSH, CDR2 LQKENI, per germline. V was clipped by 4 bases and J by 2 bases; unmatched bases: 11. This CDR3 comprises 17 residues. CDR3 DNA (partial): TGTGCCAGCTCACACAACCGACAGGGAACCGCTGGAAACACC. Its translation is CASSHNRQGTAGNT. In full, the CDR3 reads CASSHNRQGTAGNTIYF.

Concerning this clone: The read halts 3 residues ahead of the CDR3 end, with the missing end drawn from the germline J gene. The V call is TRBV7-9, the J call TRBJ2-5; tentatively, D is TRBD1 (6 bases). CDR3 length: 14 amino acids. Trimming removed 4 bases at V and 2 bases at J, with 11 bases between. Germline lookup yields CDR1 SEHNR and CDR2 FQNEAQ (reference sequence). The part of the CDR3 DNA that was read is TGTGCCAGCAGCTCTCACGACAGGCAAGAGACC. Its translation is CASSSHDRQET. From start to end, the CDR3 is CASSSHDRQETQYF. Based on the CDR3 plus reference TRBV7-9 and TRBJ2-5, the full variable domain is DTGVSQNPRHKITKRGQNVTFRCDPISEHNRLYWYRQTLGQGPEFLTYFQNEAQLEKSRLLSDRFSAERPKGSFSTLEIQRTEQGDSAMYLCASSSHDRQETQYFGPGTRLLVL.

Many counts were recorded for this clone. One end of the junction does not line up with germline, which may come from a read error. CDR3 DNA (partial): TGCGCCAGCAGCCAAGATACAGGGGTTGGAAACACC. Its translation: CASSQDTGVGNT. The CDR3 as a whole reads CASSQDTGVGNTIYF. The chain uses TRBV4-2 and TRBJ1-3; 7 positions agree with TRBD1. From the germline J gene comes the end of the CDR3, since the read stops 3 residues before it. Germline V gives CDR1 LGHNA, CDR2 YNFKEQ. This CDR3 comprises 15 residues.

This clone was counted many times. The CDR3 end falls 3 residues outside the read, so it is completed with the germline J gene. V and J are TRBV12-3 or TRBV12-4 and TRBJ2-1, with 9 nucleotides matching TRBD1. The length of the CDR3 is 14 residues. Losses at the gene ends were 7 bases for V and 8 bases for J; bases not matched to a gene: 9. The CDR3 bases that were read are TGTGCCAGCAACACCCGGGACAGGGCGGATGAG. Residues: CASNTRDRADE. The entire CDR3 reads CASNTRDRADEQFF.

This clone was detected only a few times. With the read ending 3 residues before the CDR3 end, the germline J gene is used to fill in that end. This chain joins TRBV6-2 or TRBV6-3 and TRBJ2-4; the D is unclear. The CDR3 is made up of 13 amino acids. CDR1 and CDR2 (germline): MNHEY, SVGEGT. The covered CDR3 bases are TGTGCCAGCAGTTACGATGAGCTCTCTGGT. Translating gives CASSYDELSG. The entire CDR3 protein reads CASSYDELSGQYF.

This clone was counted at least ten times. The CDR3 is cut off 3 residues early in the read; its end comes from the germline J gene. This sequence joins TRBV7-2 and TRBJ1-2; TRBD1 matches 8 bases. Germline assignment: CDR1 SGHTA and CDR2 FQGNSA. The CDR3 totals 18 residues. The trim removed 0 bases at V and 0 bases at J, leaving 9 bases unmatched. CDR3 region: CASSLAAGTGEANYGYTF. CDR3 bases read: TGTGCCAGCAGCTTAGCGGCTGGGACAGGAGAAGCTAACTATGGC.

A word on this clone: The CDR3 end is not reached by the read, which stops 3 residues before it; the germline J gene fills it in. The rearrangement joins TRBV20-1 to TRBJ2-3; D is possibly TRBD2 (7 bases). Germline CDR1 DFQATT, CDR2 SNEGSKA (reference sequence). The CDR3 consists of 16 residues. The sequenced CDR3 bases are TGCAGTGCCCGGGGGGACATGAGTGGTGCGGGGCAGCCG. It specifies CSARGDMSGAGQP. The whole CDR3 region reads CSARGDMSGAGQPQYF.

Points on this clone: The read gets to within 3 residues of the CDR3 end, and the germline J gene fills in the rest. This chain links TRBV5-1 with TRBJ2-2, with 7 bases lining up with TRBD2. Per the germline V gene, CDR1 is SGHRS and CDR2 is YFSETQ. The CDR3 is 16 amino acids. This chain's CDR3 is CASSPTTSGTNEKLFF. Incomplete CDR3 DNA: TGCGCCAGCAGCCCAACGACTTCAGGGACTAATGAAAAG.

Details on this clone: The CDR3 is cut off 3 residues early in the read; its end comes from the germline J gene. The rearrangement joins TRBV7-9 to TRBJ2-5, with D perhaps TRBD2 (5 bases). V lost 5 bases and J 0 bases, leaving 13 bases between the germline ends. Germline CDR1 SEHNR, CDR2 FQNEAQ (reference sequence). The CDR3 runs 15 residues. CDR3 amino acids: CASSPLWRDQETQYF. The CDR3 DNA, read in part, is TGTGCCAGCAGCCCCCTCTGGCGGGACCAAGAGACC.

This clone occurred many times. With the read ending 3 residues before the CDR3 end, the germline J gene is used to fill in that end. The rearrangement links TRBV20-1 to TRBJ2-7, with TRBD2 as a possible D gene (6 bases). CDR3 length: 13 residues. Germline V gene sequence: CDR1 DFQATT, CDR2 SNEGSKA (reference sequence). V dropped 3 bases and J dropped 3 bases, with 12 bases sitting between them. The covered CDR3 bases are TGCAGTGCTAGCTTGCGGGGAGGCTACGAG. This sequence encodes CSASLRGGYE. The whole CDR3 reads CSASLRGGYEQYF.

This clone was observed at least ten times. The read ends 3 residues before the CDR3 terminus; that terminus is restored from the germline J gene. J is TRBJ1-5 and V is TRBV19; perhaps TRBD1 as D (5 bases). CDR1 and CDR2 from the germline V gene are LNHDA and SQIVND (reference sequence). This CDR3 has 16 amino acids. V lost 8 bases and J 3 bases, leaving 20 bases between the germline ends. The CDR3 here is CASSPARDGVNQPQHF. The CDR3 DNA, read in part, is TGTGCCAGTTCTCCTGCCAGGGATGGGGTCAATCAGCCC.